A selection of T cell receptor beta chains follows, all from one sample in a study of identical twins. MiXCR, applied by TCRdb to the 5' RACE reads, yields one record per CDR3 protein. The sample consists of 450,000 or so distinct CDR3 sequences, over 12% of them appearing once. These same records also appear under a second study, on yellow fever vaccine responses in identical twins.

Specimen: CD4+ T cells sorted from blood. The receptors stem from a young woman in good health. Both conserved end residues are part of each CDR3. The D gene is left open where the match is weak. Expanded clones get a size class; other rows say once, few or many, or leave the size out.

>NA|NA|TRBJ2-1|TRBV4-2
CASSYFAGAPNNEQFF
TGTGCCAGCAGCTACTTTGCGGGGGCCCCTAACAATGAGCAGTTCTTC
>NA|NA|TRBJ2-5|TRBV14
CASSQFRSSETQYF
TGTGCCAGCAGCCAGTTCAGGTCAAGCGAGACCCAGTACTTC
>NA|TRBD1|TRBJ2-2|TRBV5-1
CASSGRTGSTGELFF
TGCGCCAGCAGCGGGAGGACAGGGTCCACCGGGGAGCTGTTTTTT
>few|NA|TRBJ2-5|TRBV18
CASSPPSVRETQYF
TGTGCCAGCTCACCACCATCGGTCCGGGAGACCCAGTACTTC
>NA|NA|TRBJ2-3|TRBV10-3
CAISGPGASTDTQYF
TGTGCCATCTCGGGGCCAGGGGCTAGCACAGATACGCAGTATTTT
>NA|TRBD2|TRBJ2-3|TRBV2
CASSVMLAGATQYF
TGTGCCAGCAGTGTTATGCTAGCGGGTGCGACGCAGTATTTT
>NA|NA|TRBJ1-1|TRBV7-3
CASSWGRNTEAFF
TGTGCCAGCAGCTGGGGGCGGAACACTGAAGCTTTCTTT
>NA|NA|TRBJ2-1|TRBV6-1
CASSVSETYNEQFF
TGTGCCAGCTCTGTTAGCGAGACCTACAATGAGCAGTTCTTC
>NA|TRBD2|TRBJ2-1|TRBV6-4
CASSGGGGKFF
TGTGCCAGCAGCGGCGGGGGGGGGAAGTTCTTC
>NA|NA|TRBJ2-5|TRBV5-1
CASSLAGAMRETQYF
TGCGCCAGCAGCTTGGCGGGAGCTATGAGGGAGACCCAGTACTTC
>NA|TRBD2|TRBJ2-1|TRBV15
CATTGRGSYNEQFF
TGTGCCACCACCGGGAGGGGATCCTACAATGAGCAGTTCTTC
>NA|NA|TRBJ1-5|TRBV19
CASSIGGLNQPQHF
TGTGCCAGTAGTATAGGGGGCTTGAACCAGCCCCAGCATTTT
>many|NA|TRBJ2-5|TRBV6-1
CASSEGGETQYF
TGTGCCAGCAGTGAGGGGGGCGAGACCCAGTACTTC
>NA|TRBD1|TRBJ1-5|TRBV12-3/TRBV12-4
CASSYEGDRGNQPQHF
TGTGCCAGCAGCTACGAAGGGGACAGGGGGAATCAGCCCCAGCATTTT
>NA|TRBD2|TRBJ2-4|TRBV9
CASSVGGGQNIQYF
TGTGCCAGCAGCGTGGGCGGGGGTCAAAACATTCAGTACTTC
>NA|NA|TRBJ2-1|TRBV7-3
CASSLTSTPYNEQFF
TGTGCCAGCAGCTTAACGTCCACGCCGTACAATGAGCAGTTCTTC
>NA|NA|TRBJ2-2|TRBV7-3
CASSQSGPSPGELFF
TGTGCCAGCAGCCAGAGCGGGCCGTCGCCCGGGGAGCTGTTTTTT
>few|TRBD2|TRBJ2-5|TRBV12-3/TRBV12-4
CASSSHGSAGEETQYF
TGTGCCAGCAGTTCTCACGGGTCAGCGGGAGAAGAGACCCAGTACTTC
>few|TRBD2|TRBJ2-1|TRBV5-1
CASSADLAGGRGEQFF
TGCGCCAGCAGCGCCGACCTAGCGGGAGGGAGGGGTGAGCAGTTCTTC
>NA|TRBD1|TRBJ2-7|TRBV19
CASAYSTGSSYEQYF
TGTGCCAGCGCATATTCGACAGGGTCCTCCTACGAGCAGTACTTC
>few|NA|TRBJ2-7|TRBV29-1
CSVGREYEQYF
TGCAGCGTTGGCAGGGAATACGAGCAGTACTTC
>NA|TRBD2|TRBJ2-3|TRBV30
CAWSAGLANTDTQYF
TGTGCCTGGAGTGCGGGACTAGCTAACACAGATACGCAGTATTTT
>few|TRBD1|TRBJ1-1|TRBV20-1
CSARQGAGTEAFF
TGCAGTGCTAGACAGGGGGCGGGCACTGAAGCTTTCTTT
>NA|NA|TRBJ1-2|TRBV5-1
CASSLGRNYGYTF
TGCGCCAGCAGCTTGGGAAGAAACTATGGCTACACCTTC
>few|NA|TRBJ1-2|TRBV6-1
CASSPLSPNYGYTF
TGTGCCAGCAGCCCCCTCTCGCCCAACTATGGCTACACCTTC
>few|NA|TRBJ2-7|TRBV25-1
CASKPNLGNPEQYF
TGTGCCAGCAAACCTAACTTGGGGAACCCCGAGCAGTACTTC
>NA|TRBD2|TRBJ2-7|TRBV18
CASSPAGGSYEQYF
TGTGCCAGCTCACCAGCGGGGGGATCCTACGAGCAGTACTTC
>NA|NA|TRBJ2-1|TRBV6-1
CASRNTGFGNNEQFF
TGTGCCAGCAGAAATACAGGGTTTGGGAACAATGAGCAGTTCTTC
>few|TRBD1|TRBJ1-2|TRBV28
CASSTTGGSNYGYTF
TGTGCCAGCAGTACCACAGGGGGCTCTAACTATGGCTACACCTTC
>few|NA|TRBJ2-1|TRBV29-1
CSVQGGGSNEQFF
TGCAGCGTGCAGGGTGGGGGGAGTAATGAGCAGTTCTTC
>NA|TRBD1|TRBJ2-3|TRBV7-2
CASSTQGATDTQYF
TGTGCCAGCAGCACCCAGGGGGCCACGGATACGCAGTATTTT
>NA|TRBD2|TRBJ2-1|TRBV18
CASSPDLAGGVEQFF
TGTGCCAGCTCACCGGACCTAGCGGGGGGCGTTGAGCAGTTCTTC
>NA|NA|TRBJ1-1|TRBV18
CASSPGGDEAFF
TGTGCCAGCTCACCAGGGGGTGATGAAGCTTTCTTT
>NA|NA|TRBJ2-1|TRBV7-7
CASSPPSDEQFF
TGTGCTAGCAGCCCCCCATCCGACGAGCAGTTCTTC
>NA|TRBD1|TRBJ1-2|TRBV12-3/TRBV12-4
CASSRGQENYGYTF
TGTGCCAGCAGCCGGGGACAGGAGAACTATGGCTACACCTTC
>few|NA|TRBJ2-3|TRBV6-5
CASSYLGEDTQYF
TGTGCCAGCAGTTACCTCGGGGAAGATACGCAGTATTTT
>NA|NA|TRBJ1-1|TRBV18
CASSLRTEAYFF
TGTGCCAGCTCACTCCGGACAGAAGCTTATTTCTTT
>few|NA|TRBJ1-4|TRBV2
CASRPGMSEKLFF
TGTGCCAGCCGGCCGGGGATGAGTGAAAAACTGTTTTTT
>NA|NA|TRBJ2-7|TRBV7-2
CASSLSPRDNSYEQYF
TGTGCCAGCAGCTTAAGTCCTCGGGACAACTCCTACGAGCAGTACTTC
>NA|TRBD1|TRBJ2-7|TRBV5-1
CASSSIPGQGAWEQYF
TGCGCCAGCAGCTCAATACCGGGACAGGGGGCTTGGGAGCAGTACTTC
>NA|TRBD2|TRBJ2-2|TRBV7-6
CASSRLAGVQNTGELFF
TGTGCCAGCAGCAGACTAGCGGGAGTACAGAACACCGGGGAGCTGTTTTTT
>NA|TRBD2|TRBJ2-3|TRBV5-1
CASSSGLAGFTDTQYF
TGCGCCAGCAGCTCGGGACTAGCGGGGTTCACAGATACGCAGTATTTT
>few|NA|TRBJ2-5|TRBV9
CASSVAEETQYF
TGTGCCAGCAGCGTAGCAGAGGAGACCCAGTACTTC
>NA|TRBD1|TRBJ2-2|TRBV11-2
CASSNRGGLGGELFF
TGTGCCAGCAGCAACAGGGGTGGGCTCGGCGGGGAGCTGTTTTTT
>many|TRBD1|TRBJ1-2|TRBV12-3/TRBV12-4
CASSHRQGYGYTF
TGTGCCAGCAGTCACCGACAGGGCTATGGCTACACCTTC
>few|NA|TRBJ2-7|TRBV6-5
CASSYGSVGSYEQYF
TGTGCCAGCAGTTACGGGTCAGTAGGCTCCTACGAGCAGTACTTC
>NA|TRBD2|TRBJ2-5|TRBV5-6
CASSLISGGGAFGQETQYF
TGTGCCAGCAGCTTGATTTCCGGCGGGGGGGCCTTCGGCCAAGAGACCCAGTACTTC
>few|TRBD1|TRBJ1-1|TRBV5-1
CASSSRAGGTEAFF
TGCGCCAGCAGCTCTCGGGCAGGGGGCACTGAAGCTTTCTTT
>few|NA|TRBJ2-7|TRBV15
CATSSPRAATSYEQYF
TGTGCCACCAGCAGCCCCCGTGCGGCGACCTCCTACGAGCAGTACTTC
>NA|NA|TRBJ2-3|TRBV23-1
CASSLRGLWADTQYF
TGCGCCAGCAGTCTAAGGGGTCTTTGGGCAGATACGCAGTATTTT
>few|NA|TRBJ2-7|TRBV29-1
CSGRDRYSIRYEQYF
TGCAGCGGACGGGATAGGTACAGTATAAGGTACGAGCAGTACTTC
>many|TRBD1|TRBJ1-6|TRBV12-3/TRBV12-4
CASSAETGDYSPLHF
TGTGCCAGCAGTGCTGAGACAGGGGATTATTCACCCCTCCACTTT
>few|NA|TRBJ2-3|TRBV4-3
CASSQDSLRGDTQYF
TGCGCCAGCAGCCAAGATAGTCTCCGTGGGGATACGCAGTATTTT
>NA|NA|TRBJ2-7|TRBV2
CASSSIGSTKQYF
TGTGCCAGCAGTTCAATCGGGTCTACTAAGCAGTACTTC
>many|TRBD1|TRBJ2-7|TRBV27
CASSPGTGVYEQYF
TGTGCCAGCAGTCCCGGGACAGGGGTCTACGAGCAGTACTTC